Below are 23 T cell receptor beta chains sequenced from a single sample in a study of CXCR3-negative and CXCR3-positive naive CD8 T cells. Libraries were UMI-labeled 5' RACE TRB cDNA. Using the 5' RACE reads, TCRdb records one entry per CDR3 protein without DNA. This sample carries fewer than 90,000 distinct CDR3 sequences, with around 0.51% going to the ten biggest clones. Their cognate antigens are unknown. General study findings and limits: CXCR3-positive naive cells carried more hydrophobic TRB CDR3s than CXCR3-negative naive cells did.

Sequencing used naive CXCR3+ CD8+ T cells from blood. Documented subset: CD45RO-CCR7+CD27+CD95- naive CD8+ T cells expressing CXCR3 (TNR3+). These receptors originate from a human donor in good health. Some clones in this sample may be carry-over from other donors' samples.

The V gene is TRBV29-1, the J gene TRBJ2-7; the TRBD1 assignment by TCRdb is unverifiable without DNA. The CDR3 totals 12 residues. Germline CDR1 SQVTM, CDR2 ANQGSEA. CDR3 loop: CSVSPVGYEQYF.

The rearrangement joins TRBV5-1 to TRBJ2-2; the TCRdb call, TRBD2, lacks DNA for checking. CDR3 length equals 16 residues. Germline CDR1 reads SGHRS; CDR2 reads YFSETQ. The CDR3 reads CASSFFGLAGTGELFF.

The gene calls are TRBV5-1 and TRBJ2-7; with no DNA, the TCRdb D assignment of TRBD2 cannot be verified. The CDR3 is made up of 16 amino acids. Per the germline V gene, CDR1 is SGHRS and CDR2 is YFSETQ. The CDR3 is CASSLGTGTTLYEQYF.

The V and J genes are TRBV3-1 and TRBJ1-3; TCRdb picks TRBD1, but there is no DNA to check that call. This CDR3 is built from 15 residues. Germline CDR1 reads LGHDT; CDR2 reads YNNKEL (reference sequence). The CDR3 sequence: CASSATGFSGNTIYF.

The chain couples TRBV6-5 to TRBJ1-2; TCRdb's D gene call, TRBD1, goes unchecked for lack of DNA. CDR3 size: 13 residues. CDR1 is MNHEY and CDR2 is SVGAGI in the germline V gene. CDR3 residues: CASSPEGFNGYTF.

The CDR3 reads CSASPGSMEQYF. The chain is built from TRBV20-1 and TRBJ2-7; TCRdb outputs TRBD2, but without DNA this stays unchecked. Germline V gene data show CDR1 as DFQATT and CDR2 as SNEGSKA (reference sequence). The CDR3 spans 12 residues.

This chain links TRBV29-1 with TRBJ1-1. This CDR3 comprises 13 residues. CDR1 SQVTM and CDR2 ANQGSEA come from the germline V gene. CDR3 sequence: CSVEYPRNTEAFF. Looking up the rest from reference TRBV29-1 and TRBJ1-1 gives the full variable domain: SAVISQKPSRDICQRGTSLTIQCQVDSQVTMMFWYRQQPGQSLTLIATANQGSEATYESGFVIDKFPISRPNLTFSTLTVSNMSPEDSSIYLCSVEYPRNTEAFFGQGTRLTVV.

The rearrangement links TRBV11-2 to TRBJ2-1. CDR3 length: 15 amino acids. CDR1 is SGHAT and CDR2 is FQNNGV in the germline V gene. The CDR3: CASSSNSRTYNEQFF.

The V call is TRBV6-2 or TRBV6-3, the J call TRBJ2-1; TCRdb names TRBD1, which stays unverified in the absence of DNA. This CDR3 spans 14 amino acids. The germline V gene has CDR1 MNHEY and CDR2 SVGEGT. The chain's CDR3 is CASEPSGQSNEQLF.

V is TRBV20-1 and J is TRBJ2-1. Germline values: CDR1 DFQATT, CDR2 SNEGSKA (reference sequence). CDR3 size: 12 residues. CDR3 region: CSARDFYNEQFF.

CDR3 in amino acids: CASSPGTTIYEQYF. V and J are TRBV2 and TRBJ2-7; TCRdb returns TRBD2, unconfirmable since there is no DNA. This CDR3 spans 14 amino acids. The V gene's germline CDR1 is SNHLY and CDR2 FYNNEI.

The chain couples TRBV5-1 to TRBJ2-1; the TCRdb D gene call, TRBD1, has no DNA to confirm it. The CDR3 contains 13 residues. CDR1 and CDR2 from the germline V gene are SGHRS and YFSETQ. CDR3 sequence: CASSLGGVDEQFF.

The rearrangement links TRBV20-1 to TRBJ1-2; without DNA, the TCRdb call of TRBD1 cannot be checked. This CDR3 has 17 residues. Germline-derived CDR1 and CDR2 are DFQATT and SNEGSKA (reference sequence). CDR3 in amino acids: CSARSVTGQGPSYGYTF.

The CDR3 loop is CACQRSGGALEQYF. The V gene is TRBV11-2, the J gene TRBJ2-7; the D call of TRBD2 rests on TCRdb alone, since no DNA is present to check it. This CDR3 comprises 14 residues. Germline V lookup: CDR1 SGHAT, CDR2 FQNNGV. The full variable domain, with the rest looked up from reference TRBV11-2 and TRBJ2-7, is EAGVAQSPRYKIIEKRQSVAFWCNPISGHATLYWYQQILGQGPKLLIQFQNNGVVDDSQLPKDRFSAERLKGVDSTLKIQPAKLEDSAVYLCACQRSGGALEQYFGPGTRLTVT.

The gene calls are TRBV5-1 and TRBJ1-1; absent DNA, TCRdb's TRBD1 call cannot be checked. There are 17 residues in the CDR3. CDR1 is SGHRS and CDR2 is YFSETQ in the germline V gene. The CDR3 is CASSLTLQGPRNTEAFF.

The genes are TRBV5-1 and TRBJ2-1; TCRdb lists TRBD1, though no DNA is available to test this call. Looked up from germline, CDR1 is SGHRS and CDR2 is YFSETQ. The CDR3 has 14 residues. CDR3 amino acids: CASSFWGAQGEQFF.

This rearrangement joins TRBV12-3 or TRBV12-4 to TRBJ2-3; TCRdb's assignment of TRBD1 cannot be checked, as there is no DNA. The CDR3 totals 14 residues. Here the CDR3 reads CASSWGGPTDTQYF.

V gene TRBV29-1 combines with J gene TRBJ2-7. The CDR3 is 12 amino acids. The germline gives CDR1 SQVTM, CDR2 ANQGSEA. CDR3 sequence reads: CSVEEATYEQYF.

The chain has TRBV28 and TRBJ2-1; TCRdb lists TRBD1, though no DNA is available to test this call. The CDR3 sequence is 14 residues long. Germline V gene sequence: CDR1 MDHEN, CDR2 SYDVKM. The chain's CDR3 is CASSLYRDYNEQLF.

The chain joins TRBV7-2 to TRBJ2-4; absent DNA, TCRdb's TRBD1 call cannot be checked. The CDR3 consists of 14 residues. Germline CDR1 is SGHTA and CDR2 is FQGNSA. CDR3 sequence reads: CASSLAGQANIQYF.

V usage is TRBV20-1 and J usage is TRBJ2-7; TCRdb gives TRBD2 as the D gene, but with no DNA this cannot be confirmed. The CDR3 is 14 amino acids. Looked up from germline, CDR1 is DFQATT and CDR2 is SNEGSKA (reference sequence). The CDR3 loop reads CSASPSGRLYEQYF.

This chain connects TRBV12-3 or TRBV12-4 to TRBJ2-1; the TCRdb call, TRBD1, lacks DNA for checking. The length of the CDR3 is 12 residues. CDR3 region: CASTPDFNEQFF.

The chain has TRBV6-5 and TRBJ2-2; TCRdb calls TRBD1, which cannot be checked without DNA. The germline V gene has CDR1 MNHEY and CDR2 SVGAGI. CDR3 size: 16 residues. The CDR3 spells CASSYTRTGIAGELFF.